This is a list of T cell receptor beta chains from one sample in a study of T cell changes during pregnancy in multiple sclerosis. Assay used: immunoSEQ multiplex PCR; TCRdb lists only in-frame clones, some missing. Of around 59,000 clones in the sample, around 93% were seen once. This sample comprised CD8+ T cells from peripheral blood mononuclear cells, obtained in the second trimester of pregnancy. Receptors were obtained from a female donor with multiple sclerosis, enrolled in a pregnancy study. Both conserved end residues are part of each CDR3. A D gene is named only where the DNA matches it firmly. Clone size appears in some rows only: once, few, many, or a class for an expanded clone.

d_call: NA; clone_size: NA; v_call: TRBV7-9; j_call: TRBJ1-6; cdr3_nt: TGTGCCAGCAGTTCAACCCCACCGACAGCCTATAATTCACCCCTCCACTTT; cdr3_aa: CASSSTPPTAYNSPLHF
d_call: NA; clone_size: NA; v_call: TRBV4-1; j_call: TRBJ1-2; cdr3_nt: TGCGCCAGCAGCCAAGATCAGGCGGACTTGTATGGCTACACCTTC; cdr3_aa: CASSQDQADLYGYTF
d_call: NA; clone_size: NA; v_call: TRBV15; j_call: TRBJ1-2; cdr3_nt: TGTGCCACCAGCAGAGCACGCGGGATATCTAACTATGGCTACACCTTC; cdr3_aa: CATSRARGISNYGYTF
d_call: NA; clone_size: NA; v_call: TRBV9; j_call: TRBJ2-1; cdr3_nt: TGTGCCAGCAGCTTAAGACCTGACAGAGCCAATGAGCAGTTCTTC; cdr3_aa: CASSLRPDRANEQFF
d_call: TRBD2; clone_size: NA; v_call: TRBV9; j_call: TRBJ2-3; cdr3_nt: TGTGCCAGCACCGCCGGGACTAGCGGGGGATATACGCAGTATTTT; cdr3_aa: CASTAGTSGGYTQYF
d_call: NA; clone_size: NA; v_call: TRBV27; j_call: TRBJ2-3; cdr3_nt: TGTGCCAGCGGCTTACCCAGGGCGGTATCAGATACGCAGTATTTT; cdr3_aa: CASGLPRAVSDTQYF
d_call: TRBD2; clone_size: few; v_call: TRBV29-1; j_call: TRBJ2-1; cdr3_nt: TGCAGCGTTGAAGGGTTTTTAGCGGGAGGGTCGAATGAGCAGTTCTTC; cdr3_aa: CSVEGFLAGGSNEQFF
d_call: NA; clone_size: NA; v_call: TRBV4-3; j_call: TRBJ1-1; cdr3_nt: TGCGCCAGCAGCCAAGATCTCCAGATTTTGAACACTGAAGCTTTCTTT; cdr3_aa: CASSQDLQILNTEAFF
d_call: NA; clone_size: NA; v_call: TRBV9; j_call: TRBJ1-1; cdr3_nt: TGTGCCAGTTCGGGGAGCGATAACACTGAAGCTTTCTTT; cdr3_aa: CASSGSDNTEAFF
d_call: NA; clone_size: NA; v_call: TRBV5-1; j_call: TRBJ2-7; cdr3_nt: TGCGCCAGCAGCTCCGGTATCTCCTACGAGCAGTACTTC; cdr3_aa: CASSSGISYEQYF
d_call: NA; clone_size: NA; v_call: TRBV5-1; j_call: TRBJ2-1; cdr3_nt: TGCGCCAGCAGCCTTGAGGGAGCCTACAATGAGCAGTTCTTC; cdr3_aa: CASSLEGAYNEQFF
d_call: TRBD2; clone_size: NA; v_call: TRBV27; j_call: TRBJ2-2; cdr3_nt: TGTGCCAGCAGTCCCCGACTAGCGGGGGCCACCGGGGAGCTGTTTTTT; cdr3_aa: CASSPRLAGATGELFF
d_call: TRBD2; clone_size: NA; v_call: TRBV9; j_call: TRBJ2-1; cdr3_nt: TGTGCCAGCAGCGTAGGACGGGAGGGCCCCTACAATGAGCAGTTCTTC; cdr3_aa: CASSVGREGPYNEQFF
d_call: NA; clone_size: NA; v_call: TRBV7-9; j_call: TRBJ2-1; cdr3_nt: TGTGCCAGCAGCCTCGGGTGGGAGCAGTTCTTC; cdr3_aa: CASSLGWEQFF
d_call: TRBD1; clone_size: NA; v_call: TRBV18; j_call: TRBJ1-5; cdr3_nt: TGTGCCAGCTCACCCGGACAGGGGCAACAGCCCCAGCATTTT; cdr3_aa: CASSPGQGQQPQHF
d_call: TRBD1; clone_size: NA; v_call: TRBV29-1; j_call: TRBJ2-4; cdr3_nt: TGCAGCGCCTTCCGGGACAGGGGAAACATTCAGTACTTC; cdr3_aa: CSAFRDRGNIQYF
d_call: TRBD2; clone_size: NA; v_call: TRBV7-9; j_call: TRBJ2-7; cdr3_nt: TGTGCCAGCAGCTTAGAGCGGGGGCTATACGAGCAGTACTTC; cdr3_aa: CASSLERGLYEQYF
d_call: NA; clone_size: once; v_call: TRBV2; j_call: TRBJ1-1; cdr3_nt: TGTGCCAGCATAGGGAGTCGGACTGAAGCTTTCTTT; cdr3_aa: CASIGSRTEAFF
d_call: NA; clone_size: NA; v_call: TRBV5-1; j_call: TRBJ1-2; cdr3_nt: TGCGCCAGCAGCTTCGATCAGTATGGCTACACCTTC; cdr3_aa: CASSFDQYGYTF
d_call: TRBD1; clone_size: NA; v_call: TRBV2; j_call: TRBJ2-3; cdr3_nt: TGTGCCAGCAGCACAGGGGGAGACACAGATACGCAGTATTTT; cdr3_aa: CASSTGGDTDTQYF
d_call: TRBD1; clone_size: NA; v_call: TRBV4-3; j_call: TRBJ2-1; cdr3_nt: TGCGCCAGCAGCCAAGACCTCCCCGGGACAGGACGCTACAATGAGCAGTTCTTC; cdr3_aa: CASSQDLPGTGRYNEQFF
d_call: TRBD1; clone_size: once; v_call: TRBV6-4; j_call: TRBJ2-1; cdr3_nt: TGTGCCAGCAGTGACTCGAGGGGGCACAATGAGCAGTTCTTC; cdr3_aa: CASSDSRGHNEQFF
d_call: TRBD1; clone_size: NA; v_call: TRBV29-1; j_call: TRBJ2-7; cdr3_nt: TGCAGCGTTGAGGGGACAGGAGCCTCCTACGAGCAGTACTTC; cdr3_aa: CSVEGTGASYEQYF
d_call: NA; clone_size: NA; v_call: TRBV27; j_call: TRBJ2-3; cdr3_nt: TGTGCCAGCAGTCCCCTAGGAACAGATACGCAGTATTTT; cdr3_aa: CASSPLGTDTQYF
d_call: NA; clone_size: NA; v_call: TRBV12-2; j_call: TRBJ1-5; cdr3_nt: TGTGCAAGTCGCTGTATGACAGGGATAAGCAATCAGCCCCAGCATTTT; cdr3_aa: CASRCMTGISNQPQHF
d_call: TRBD2; clone_size: NA; v_call: TRBV19; j_call: TRBJ2-2; cdr3_nt: TGTGCCAGTAGTATTGCCGGGGGGTTGACCGGGGAGCTGTTTTTT; cdr3_aa: CASSIAGGLTGELFF
d_call: NA; clone_size: NA; v_call: TRBV19; j_call: TRBJ2-1; cdr3_nt: TGTGCCAGTAGTATAGCGGGTAGGGAGCAGTTCTTC; cdr3_aa: CASSIAGREQFF
d_call: TRBD1; clone_size: few; v_call: TRBV7-6; j_call: TRBJ1-2; cdr3_nt: TGTGCCAGCAGCGCGATGACAGGGGGGTACTATGGCTACACCTTC; cdr3_aa: CASSAMTGGYYGYTF
d_call: NA; clone_size: NA; v_call: TRBV4-1; j_call: TRBJ2-7; cdr3_nt: TGCGCCAGCAGCCCCGAGGGATACGAGCAGTACTTC; cdr3_aa: CASSPEGYEQYF
d_call: NA; clone_size: NA; v_call: TRBV15; j_call: TRBJ1-5; cdr3_nt: TGTGCCACCAGCAGAGAGGAGGGGAGTCAGCCCCAGCATTTT; cdr3_aa: CATSREEGSQPQHF
d_call: TRBD2; clone_size: NA; v_call: TRBV15; j_call: TRBJ2-2; cdr3_nt: TGTGCCACCAGCCTAGGGTGGACTAGCGGGGGTCCCACCGGGGAGCTGTTTTTT; cdr3_aa: CATSLGWTSGGPTGELFF
d_call: NA; clone_size: NA; v_call: TRBV30; j_call: TRBJ2-7; cdr3_nt: TGTGCCTGGACAGTTGGCTCCTACGAGCAGTACTTC; cdr3_aa: CAWTVGSYEQYF
d_call: TRBD1; clone_size: NA; v_call: TRBV27; j_call: TRBJ1-1; cdr3_nt: TGTGCCAGCAGTTTACCGGGACAGGGGACCACTGAAGCTTTCTTT; cdr3_aa: CASSLPGQGTTEAFF
d_call: NA; clone_size: NA; v_call: TRBV5-1; j_call: TRBJ2-3; cdr3_nt: TGCGCCAGCAGCTTGGGGCAGATTCACACAGATACGCAGTATTTT; cdr3_aa: CASSLGQIHTDTQYF
d_call: NA; clone_size: NA; v_call: TRBV15; j_call: TRBJ1-4; cdr3_nt: TGTGCCACCAGCAGTAACAGGGCCCTTAATGAAAAACTGTTTTTT; cdr3_aa: CATSSNRALNEKLFF
d_call: NA; clone_size: NA; v_call: TRBV27; j_call: TRBJ1-1; cdr3_nt: TGTGCCAGCAGTTTATTAACAGGGCGGACTGAAGCTTTCTTT; cdr3_aa: CASSLLTGRTEAFF
d_call: TRBD1; clone_size: once; v_call: TRBV7-8; j_call: TRBJ2-7; cdr3_nt: TGTGCCAGCAGCTTAGGATCGGGACAGTCCTACGAGCAGTACTTC; cdr3_aa: CASSLGSGQSYEQYF
d_call: NA; clone_size: NA; v_call: TRBV27; j_call: TRBJ1-1; cdr3_nt: TGTGCCAGCAGTTATCAGGGAACCACTGAAGCTTTCTTT; cdr3_aa: CASSYQGTTEAFF
d_call: TRBD1; clone_size: NA; v_call: TRBV9; j_call: TRBJ1-5; cdr3_nt: TGTGCCAGCAGCGTCCGGGACAGCTTCAGGGGCTATAGCAATCAGCCCCAGCATTTT; cdr3_aa: CASSVRDSFRGYSNQPQHF
d_call: TRBD1; clone_size: NA; v_call: TRBV6-1; j_call: TRBJ1-2; cdr3_nt: TGTGCCAGCAGTGCTTGGGACAGGGATTTTAACTATGGCTACACCTTC; cdr3_aa: CASSAWDRDFNYGYTF
d_call: TRBD2; clone_size: NA; v_call: TRBV28; j_call: TRBJ2-3; cdr3_nt: TGTGCCAGCAGTTTGGGGAGGGCCAGGACAGATACGCAGTATTTT; cdr3_aa: CASSLGRARTDTQYF
d_call: NA; clone_size: NA; v_call: TRBV10-3; j_call: TRBJ2-7; cdr3_nt: TGTGCCATCAGTGCCGAGACAGAGACCTACGAGCAGTACTTC; cdr3_aa: CAISAETETYEQYF
d_call: NA; clone_size: NA; v_call: TRBV27; j_call: TRBJ2-7; cdr3_nt: TGTGCCAGCAGTTTTTCCGGGACCTACGAGCAGTACTTC; cdr3_aa: CASSFSGTYEQYF
d_call: NA; clone_size: NA; v_call: TRBV28; j_call: TRBJ1-3; cdr3_nt: TGTGCCAGCAGTCCACTTACAGGGACCATTGGAAACACCATATATTTT; cdr3_aa: CASSPLTGTIGNTIYF
d_call: TRBD1; clone_size: NA; v_call: TRBV27; j_call: TRBJ1-5; cdr3_nt: TGTGCCAGCAGTTTTCGCGACAGGGAGGCCCGCTGGGATAGCAATCAGCCCCAGCATTTT; cdr3_aa: CASSFRDREARWDSNQPQHF
d_call: TRBD1; clone_size: NA; v_call: TRBV27; j_call: TRBJ1-2; cdr3_nt: TGTGCCAGCAGTCCGGCCACCCGGGACAGGGGGGGTGGCTACACCTTC; cdr3_aa: CASSPATRDRGGGYTF
d_call: TRBD1; clone_size: NA; v_call: TRBV2; j_call: TRBJ1-2; cdr3_nt: TGTGCCAGCAGTGGACCCGGGACAGGGGGTGAAAAGGGTGGCTACACCTTC; cdr3_aa: CASSGPGTGGEKGGYTF
d_call: TRBD1; clone_size: once; v_call: TRBV4-1; j_call: TRBJ1-5; cdr3_nt: TGCGCCAGCAGCCAAGGGACAGGGGGAAATCAGCCCCAGCATTTT; cdr3_aa: CASSQGTGGNQPQHF
d_call: NA; clone_size: NA; v_call: TRBV9; j_call: TRBJ2-1; cdr3_nt: TGTGCCAGCAGCGTAGCTACCTTAAGCTCCTACAATGAGCAGTTCTTC; cdr3_aa: CASSVATLSSYNEQFF
d_call: NA; clone_size: NA; v_call: TRBV7-2; j_call: TRBJ1-1; cdr3_nt: TGTGCCAGCAGCTTAGCAGACGGGGCTGAAGCTTTCTTT; cdr3_aa: CASSLADGAEAFF
d_call: TRBD2; clone_size: NA; v_call: TRBV28; j_call: TRBJ2-1; cdr3_nt: TGTGCCAGCAGTTTAGGTAGCGGGAGTTTCAATGAGCAGTTCTTC; cdr3_aa: CASSLGSGSFNEQFF
d_call: TRBD1; clone_size: NA; v_call: TRBV19; j_call: TRBJ1-1; cdr3_nt: TGTGCCAGTAGTCTCTCGACAGGGGGCAACAATGAGGACACTGAAGCTTTCTTT; cdr3_aa: CASSLSTGGNNEDTEAFF
d_call: TRBD1; clone_size: NA; v_call: TRBV15; j_call: TRBJ2-5; cdr3_nt: TGTGCCACCAGGGACAGGGGCCGGGAGACCCAGTACTTC; cdr3_aa: CATRDRGRETQYF
d_call: TRBD1; clone_size: NA; v_call: TRBV2; j_call: TRBJ1-3; cdr3_nt: TGTGCCAACTCCGACAGGGACCCTGGAAACACCATATATTTT; cdr3_aa: CANSDRDPGNTIYF
d_call: TRBD1; clone_size: NA; v_call: TRBV6-4; j_call: TRBJ1-1; cdr3_nt: TGTGCCAGCAGTGAATCAGGGGGCGCGAGCACTGAAGCTTTCTTT; cdr3_aa: CASSESGGASTEAFF